Detailed here is one T cell receptor beta chain. The antigen it binds to is not known. Qualities for individual bases were not recorded, and no much larger clone is one base off. The CDR3 spans 15 residues, from the cysteine through the valine. Only the CDR3 DNA is retained, 45 bases long and in frame from the first base. CDR1 is given as LNHNV and CDR2 as YYDKDF, both from the germline V gene (reference sequence). V drops 0 bases and J drops 3 bases, leaving 12 bases in between. The trial excluded patients who had a history of autoimmune disease or were on systemic immunosuppression. Peripheral blood for TCR sequencing was collected from all dose cohorts at baseline, on cycle 4 day 1, and on cycle 7 day 1. The samples were drawn from a first-in-human, open-label, multicenter phase I dose-escalation trial of ivuxolimab. The trial enrolled adults with locally advanced or metastatic head and neck squamous cell, hepatocellular, melanoma or renal cell carcinoma. Before TCR sequencing, CD4+ and CD8+ T cells were separately sorted from peripheral blood.

The sample originates from a study of OX40 agonist ivuxolimab in advanced cancers. Describing the broader study: Ivuxolimab, which targeted the costimulatory receptor OX40 (CD134), was an agonistic, fully human IgG2 monoclonal antibody. Peripheral TCRbeta sequencing was intended to test whether TCR sequence diversity was altered and clonal T-cell expansion was caused by ivuxolimab. Prior anti-PD-1, anti-PD-L1 or anti-CTLA-4 therapy was permitted, and checkpoint inhibitors had been received by 40% to 50% of dose-escalation patients. Of the approximately 50 dose-escalation patients, hepatocellular carcinoma was present in some 19, melanoma in roughly 15, renal cell carcinoma in 9 and head and neck cancer in 9. Partial responses occurred in three dose-escalation patients, of whom one had hepatocellular carcinoma and two had cutaneous melanoma. The paper describes the monotherapy dose-escalation part (N ≈ 52 patients) of the phase I trial of ivuxolimab. The dose-escalation cohort was 80% to 90% male with a mean age of roughly 60 years, ranging from roughly 20 to 80. Intravenous ivuxolimab was administered to patients every 2 weeks at six dose levels: 0.01, 0.1, 0.3, 1.5, 3 and 10 mg/kg.

For sequencing of the TCRbeta CDR3 region, genomic DNA was extracted from the sorted cells. TCRbeta CDR3 regions were sequenced using the immunoSEQ Assay. Here the immuneACCESS table is served through TCRdb, limited to in-frame sequences with V and J called. Missing clones are a known gap in these copies; in checked studies unresolved V genes cover under half, and the rest lacks a known reason. This sample lists tens of thousands of clones; around 90% were detected once. Roughly 6% of the sample comes from the top ten. Here is what the overall study found, with its caveats: After ivuxolimab, expanded clones were on average more numerous among CD8+ T cells than among CD4+ T cells. In partial responders in the 0.1-3.0 mg/kg groups, normalized peripheral clonal expansion was found to be among the lowest, especially among CD8+ T cells. Clonal expansion of both CD4+ and CD8+ blood T cells was observed from baseline to week 6 at doses 0.1 to 3.0 mg/kg. The antigen specificity of the peripheral T cells that underwent clonal expansion was not determined. Low levels of normalized T-cell clonal expansion were also seen in some patients who did not respond.

The receptor was isolated from an adult with an advanced solid tumor such as melanoma, head and neck, liver or kidney cancer. Recombination joined TRBV15 with TRBJ2-7; matching of 5 bases hints at TRBD1 as the D gene. The sequencing here drew on CD4+ or CD8+ T cells sorted from blood, taken in a trial of the OX40 agonist ivuxolimab. This receptor has the CDR3 CATSRDKAGFYEQYV. Read as DNA, the sequence is TGTGCCACCAGCAGAGATAAGGCAGGGTTCTACGAGCAGTACGTC.